This TCR beta chain was captured in a study of blood T cell repertoires in COVID-19. Study-level information: Acute-phase and convalescent COVID-19 samples originated in the United States, Italy and Spain. The cDNA or gDNA used as material had been derived from T cells, B-cell-depleted T cells, or PBMCs.

Original handling: Reference gene primer amplification in the assay estimated nucleated cell counts. The method was immunoSEQ multiplex PCR; TCRdb's version includes in-frame clones alone and lacks a portion of them. V and J calls and clone size are those listed in that table; D and trimming were worked out from the DNA. Among about 160,000 clones listed, roughly 88% were seen once. This clone was counted between two and nine times. Germline CDR1 is MNHEY and CDR2 is SVGAGI. V dropped 10 bases and J dropped 7 bases, with 16 bases sitting between them. The CDR3 runs to 13 residues. It was during active infection that Seattle patients were enrolled and then longitudinally followed.

This TCR was recovered from an older man with COVID-19, enrolled during active disease. The sample consisted of peripheral blood. The chain carries TRBV6-5 and TRBJ2-2; D is possibly TRBD2 (5 bases). CDR3 bases: TGTGCCACCCGGGCCGGACGGGGCGGGGAGCTGTTTTTT. This codes for CATRAGRGGELFF.